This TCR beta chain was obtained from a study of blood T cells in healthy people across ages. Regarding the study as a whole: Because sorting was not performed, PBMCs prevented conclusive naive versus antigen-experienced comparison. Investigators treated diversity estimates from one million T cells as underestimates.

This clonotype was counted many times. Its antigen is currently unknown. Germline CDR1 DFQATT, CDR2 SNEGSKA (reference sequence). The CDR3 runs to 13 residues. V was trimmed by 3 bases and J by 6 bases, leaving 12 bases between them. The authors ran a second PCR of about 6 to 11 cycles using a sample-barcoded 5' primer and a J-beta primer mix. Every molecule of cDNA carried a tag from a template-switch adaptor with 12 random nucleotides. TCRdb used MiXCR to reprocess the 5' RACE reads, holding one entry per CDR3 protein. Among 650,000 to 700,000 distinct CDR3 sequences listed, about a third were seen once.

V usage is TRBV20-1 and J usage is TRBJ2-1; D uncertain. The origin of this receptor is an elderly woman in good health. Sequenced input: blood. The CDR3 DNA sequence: TGCAGTGCTAGTAATCCGCCCGGCAATGAGCAGTTCTTC. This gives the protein CSASNPPGNEQFF.